The 27 T cell receptor beta chains listed next were all sequenced from one sample in a study of T cell responses to AZD1222 COVID-19 vaccine. Clones were sequenced by immunoSEQ multiplex PCR, and TCRdb holds only the in-frame ones, with some missing. The sample includes approximately 190,000 clones, just over 90% seen only once; the top ten take roughly 0.99%. Sequenced here: peripheral blood, sampled on day 0 of AZD1222 vaccination. The receptor set was obtained from an adult in good health.

The chain carries TRBV7-3 and TRBJ2-2; D is unclear. The V end was cut by 2 bases, the J end by 6 bases, with 4 bases between. The germline CDR1 and CDR2 sequences are SGHTA and FQGTGA. CDR3 length: 12 amino acids. As DNA, the CDR3 is TGTGCCAGCAGCTTACGGCCCGGGGAGCTGTTTTTT. The encoded protein is CASSLRPGELFF. Complete variable domain (other parts from reference TRBV7-3 and TRBJ2-2): GAGVSQTPSNKVTEKGKYVELRCDPISGHTALYWYRQSLGQGPEFLIYFQGTGAADDSGLPNDRFFAVRPEGSVSTLKIQRTERGDSAVYLCASSLRPGELFFGEGSRLTVL.

The J gene is TRBJ2-7, the V gene TRBV6-2 or TRBV6-3, with D perhaps TRBD1 (6 bases). V was trimmed by 3 bases and J by 1 base, leaving 19 bases between them. The CDR3 consists of 17 residues. Germline V CDR1 and CDR2: MNHEY, SVGEGT. CDR3 region: CASSYLPGAPRSYEQYF. The CDR3 DNA reads as TGTGCCAGCAGTTATCTCCCAGGGGCACCCCGTTCCTACGAGCAGTACTTC.

The chain uses TRBV5-1 and TRBJ2-7; TRBD2 matches at 14 bases. This CDR3 comprises 16 residues. The trim removed 0 bases at V and 5 bases at J, leaving 4 bases unmatched. Germline V lookup: CDR1 SGHRS, CDR2 YFSETQ. The DNA for the CDR3 is TGCGCCAGCAGCTTGGCCGTGACTAGCGGGGGGGACGAGCAGTACTTC. Amino acids: CASSLAVTSGGDEQYF.

The CDR3 coding sequence is TGTGCCAGCAGTTCTGGACAGGGGGTAGACGAGCAGTACTTC. Amino acids: CASSSGQGVDEQYF. The gene calls are TRBV6-2 or TRBV6-3 and TRBJ2-7, with TRBD1 matching 10 bases. The germline V gene encodes CDR1 MNHEY and CDR2 SVGEGT. V was pared by 4 bases and J by 5 bases, with 5 bases of the junction left unmatched. The CDR3 spans 14 residues.

The rearrangement joins TRBV6-6 to TRBJ2-7; TRBD1 agrees at 9 bases. The junction had 7 bases not matched to a gene; V was cut back by 5 bases and J by 5 bases. Germline CDR1 and CDR2: MNHNY and SVGAGI (reference sequence). The CDR3 length is 14 residues. CDR3 sequence reads: CASSTRDRADEQYF. The CDR3 DNA reads as TGTGCCAGCAGTACCCGGGACAGGGCGGACGAGCAGTACTTC.

The CDR3: CASSTGLRLFTDTQYF. In nucleotides, the CDR3 is TGTGCCAGCAGTACCGGACTGAGGCTATTCACAGATACGCAGTATTTT. The rearrangement joins TRBV27 to TRBJ2-3, with D possibly being TRBD2 (5 bases). The CDR3 is 16 residues long. The V gene's germline CDR1 is MNHEY and CDR2 SMNVEV (reference sequence). Between the trimmed V and J ends, which lost 5 bases and 2 bases, there was a span of 17 bases.

This rearrangement joins TRBV7-9 to TRBJ2-5; perhaps TRBD1 as D (5 bases). This CDR3 spans 13 amino acids. Germline V gene data show CDR1 as SEHNR and CDR2 as FQNEAQ (reference sequence). V was clipped by 5 bases and J by 3 bases, with 10 bases between them. The CDR3 DNA reads as TGTGCCAGCAGCATAACAGGAAAAGAGACCCAGTACTTC. Encoded protein: CASSITGKETQYF.

V and J are TRBV9 and TRBJ2-7; 7 bases fit TRBD2. Germline V gives CDR1 SGDLS, CDR2 YYNGEE. The V segment lost 0 bases and the J segment 3 bases; nucleotides outside the gene matches: 3. This CDR3 region has 14 residues. The CDR3 nucleotides are TGTGCCAGCAGCGTAGGGGCGGGAGACTACGAGCAGTACTTC. It specifies CASSVGAGDYEQYF.

This rearrangement joins TRBV13 to TRBJ2-7, with 10 bases aligning to TRBD2. The CDR3 totals 13 residues. CDR1 and CDR2 (germline): PRHDT, FYEKMQ (reference sequence). J gave up 4 bases and V 10 bases, and 7 bases lay outside the gene matches. CDR3 coding DNA: TGTGCCACGACGCTAGCGGGGGAATACGAGCAGTACTTC. This codes for CATTLAGEYEQYF.

The rearrangement links TRBV27 to TRBJ1-6; D is undetermined. Germline V gene data show CDR1 as MNHEY and CDR2 as SMNVEV (reference sequence). This CDR3 contains 12 residues. V lost 1 base and J lost 5, with 0 bases in between. The CDR3 is CASSLYNSPLHF. The CDR3 DNA is TGTGCCAGCAGTTTATATAATTCACCCCTCCACTTT.

Regarding this clone: This sample also contains other DNA sequences that code for the same CDR3. The chain employs TRBV9 and TRBJ2-7; TRBD1 aligns across 8 bases. The CDR3 is made up of 14 amino acids. Germline V gene data show CDR1 as SGDLS and CDR2 as YYNGEE. Trimming cost V 0 bases and J 3 bases; bases outside gene matches: 2. CDR3 in DNA: TGTGCCAGCAGCGTAGCACAGGGGGGCTACGAGCAGTACTTC. Protein: CASSVAQGGYEQYF.

Here the CDR3 DNA reads TGTGCCAGCAGCGTTCGGGACAGGGAATCCTATGGCTACACCTTC. It is translated as CASSVRDRESYGYTF. The chain links TRBV9 to TRBJ1-2, with 9 bases matching TRBD1. The V and J ends lost 2 bases and 4 bases, in that order; junction bases with no gene match: 6. Germline loops: CDR1 SGDLS, CDR2 YYNGEE. The CDR3 contains 15 residues.

V is TRBV15 and J is TRBJ1-1; unclear D gene. Trimming took off 0 bases at V and 0 bases at J, with 8 bases between the two ends. The CDR3 totals 15 residues. Germline V gene lookup returns CDR1 LNHNV and CDR2 YYDKDF (reference sequence). The chain's CDR3 is CATSRDRGVNTEAFF. CDR3 coding DNA: TGTGCCACCAGCAGAGATCGCGGGGTGAACACTGAAGCTTTCTTT.

The J gene is TRBJ1-5, the V gene TRBV7-2; D ambiguous. Germline CDR1 and CDR2: SGHTA and FQGNSA. CDR3 length: 12 amino acids. Trimming left V 4 bases short and J 5 bases short, with 6 bases between. CDR3 sequence reads: CASSSGYQPQHF. The CDR3 DNA is TGTGCCAGCAGCTCTGGGTATCAGCCCCAGCATTTT.

The gene calls are TRBV7-9 and TRBJ1-3; the D gene is possibly TRBD1 (5 bases). Trimming cost V 3 bases and J 4 bases, with 10 bases left between them. Germline V gene lookup returns CDR1 SEHNR and CDR2 FQNEAQ (reference sequence). The CDR3 has 14 residues. CDR3 amino acids: CASSLGDLGNTIYF. The CDR3 nucleotides are TGTGCCAGCAGCTTGGGGGATTTGGGAAACACCATATATTTT.

V and J are TRBV6-5 and TRBJ2-1; no firm D call. V lost 0 bases and J lost 9, with 6 bases in between. Germline lookup yields CDR1 MNHEY and CDR2 SVGAGI. The CDR3 contains 12 residues. The CDR3 loop is CASSYSLTEQFF. In DNA form, the CDR3 reads TGTGCCAGCAGTTACTCTCTCACTGAGCAGTTCTTC.

Here the CDR3 DNA reads TGTGCCAGCAGCTTGGGGCATAGCGAAGGAGCTTTCTTT. Encoded protein: CASSLGHSEGAFF. The genes are TRBV5-6 and TRBJ1-1, with no clear D. Between the trimmed V and J ends, which lost 0 bases and 10 bases, there was a span of 13 bases. Germline V gene sequence: CDR1 SGHDT, CDR2 YYEEEE. The CDR3 totals 13 residues.

The chain couples TRBV5-1 to TRBJ2-5; TRBD1 is a possible D gene (6 bases). Between the trimmed V and J ends, which lost 3 bases and 2 bases, there was a span of 17 bases. Germline CDR1 and CDR2: SGHRS and YFSETQ. The CDR3 length is 16 residues. The CDR3 spells CASSSGLWGPQETQYF. CDR3 nucleotides: TGCGCCAGCAGCTCGGGGTTGTGGGGGCCGCAAGAGACCCAGTACTTC.

The V and J genes are TRBV19 and TRBJ2-3; D remains unclear. This CDR3 contains 14 residues. Between the trimmed V and J ends, which lost 8 bases and 0 bases, there was a span of 12 bases. Germline CDR1 reads LNHDA; CDR2 reads SQIVND (reference sequence). The CDR3 here is CASGVGSSTDTQYF. The DNA of the CDR3 is TGTGCCAGTGGAGTGGGCTCTAGCACAGATACGCAGTATTTT.

The CDR3 protein is CASSPRALNYGYTF. For the CDR3, the DNA is TGTGCCAGCAGTCCCAGGGCTTTGAACTATGGCTACACCTTC. This sequence joins TRBV27 and TRBJ1-2; D is perhaps TRBD1 (5 bases). This CDR3 is built from 14 residues. In germline, CDR1 is MNHEY, CDR2 SMNVEV (reference sequence). V was cut by 5 bases and J by 2 bases, with 12 bases left in between.

This rearrangement joins TRBV11-3 to TRBJ2-3, with a tentative D call TRBD2 (6 bases). This CDR3 has 15 amino acids. The V gene lost 3 bases and the J gene lost 3 bases, with 13 bases spanning the gap. Germline values: CDR1 SGHNT, CDR2 YENEEA. Here the CDR3 DNA reads TGTGCCAGCAGCTTCGGTGGGGGGTGGACAGATACGCAGTATTTT. Amino acids: CASSFGGGWTDTQYF.

The chain carries TRBV3-1 (or the pseudogene TRBV3-2) and TRBJ2-5, with TRBD2 identical over 10 bases. The CDR3 has 16 residues. V was pared by 3 bases and J by 4 bases, with 8 bases of the junction left unmatched. Germline loops: CDR1 LGHDT, CDR2 YNNKEL (reference sequence). The CDR3 region is CASSQLAGATSETQYF. The CDR3 DNA sequence: TGTGCCAGCAGCCAGCTAGCGGGAGCCACCTCAGAGACCCAGTACTTC.

The rearrangement uses TRBV5-1 and TRBJ2-5, with D perhaps matching TRBD2 (5 bases). Germline V gene lookup returns CDR1 SGHRS and CDR2 YFSETQ. The CDR3 has 14 residues. Trimming pared 4 bases from V and 1 base from J, leaving 11 bases between. CDR3 DNA: TGCGCCAGCAGCCGAGGGTCTACCCAAGAGACCCAGTACTTC. Protein product: CASSRGSTQETQYF.

This chain links TRBV6-5 with TRBJ1-1; the match to TRBD1 covers 7 bases. After removal of 2 bases from V and 4 bases from J, the junction contained 4 bases not matched to a gene. Germline V CDR1 and CDR2: MNHEY, SVGAGI. The CDR3 covers 14 residues. The CDR3 loop reads CASSYTGAGTEAFF. DNA for the CDR3: TGTGCCAGCAGTTACACAGGGGCGGGCACTGAAGCTTTCTTT.

This clone was observed a few times. The chain recombines TRBV14 with TRBJ1-2, with a weak D call TRBD1 (6 bases). Germline V gene data show CDR1 as SGHDN and CDR2 as FVKESK. This CDR3 spans 16 amino acids. V lost 2 bases and J 4 bases, leaving 17 bases between the germline ends. CDR3 sequence reads: CASSQLRDTISYGYTF. As DNA, the CDR3 is TGTGCCAGCAGCCAACTAAGGGACACCATCTCCTATGGCTACACCTTC.

This clone was detected ten times or more. The chain joins TRBV19 to TRBJ2-7, with 8 nucleotides matching TRBD1. Looked up from germline, CDR1 is LNHDA and CDR2 is SQIVND (reference sequence). CDR3 length equals 14 residues. The junction had 2 bases not matched to a gene; V was cut back by 4 bases and J by 0 bases. The CDR3 protein is CASSTGQGSYEQYF. In DNA, the CDR3 is TGTGCCAGTAGTACCGGACAGGGCTCCTACGAGCAGTACTTC.

This chain links TRBV5-6 with TRBJ1-1; D remains ambiguous. Per germline, CDR1 SGHDT and CDR2 YYEEEE. V shed 0 bases and J shed 1 base, with 10 bases lying between them. This CDR3 has 15 residues. CDR3 sequence reads: CASSLVGRRNTEAFF. The CDR3 DNA reads TGTGCCAGCAGCTTGGTAGGCAGGAGGAACACTGAAGCTTTCTTT.